What follows is one T cell receptor (beta chain) and its context. Repertoires were generated with immunoSEQ multiplex PCR, while TCRdb's copy carries only in-frame clones and drops some. The table includes around 250,000 clones, roughly four fifths detected once. Germline V gene lookup returns CDR1 LNHNV and CDR2 YYDKDF (reference sequence). CDR3 length: 15 amino acids. With 0 bases removed from V and 4 bases from J, the gap between germline ends came to 10 bases. This record belongs to a study of control samples from healthy donors and cancer patients. Sequences were obtained from PBMCs. The chain uses TRBV15 and TRBJ2-1, with a weak D call TRBD2 (5 bases). This clonotype was obtained from a woman aged 55 to 70 with lung cancer. DNA of the CDR3: TGTGCCACCAGCAGAGATTATGAGGGTTACAATGAGCAGTTCTTC. Translation: CATSRDYEGYNEQFF.